This note documents a single TCR beta chain sequence. Its cognate antigen has yet to be identified. No base quality information exists; no much larger clone differs at one position. These data belong to a study of STAT5B mutations in CD4+ large granular lymphocyte leukemia (dated by TCRdb to the early 2020s). Regarding the research as a whole: Among the healthy controls, the CDR3 'QG' motif was associated with a particular HLA allele. The study compared the TCRbeta repertoires of patients with CD4+ T-cell large granular lymphocyte leukemia against those of healthy blood donors. Flow cytometry on FACSCanto II or FACSVerse confirmed that purified fractions exceeded 95% purity among lymphocytes.

Broad study findings and their caveats: CD4-sorted patient repertoires appeared more clonal than healthy CD4+ repertoires, and this difference persisted after removing the putative leukemic clones. The data were not HLA-matched, and the relatively small sample size could explain the higher clonality seen in CD4+ compared with CD8+ T-LGLL. Main leukemic clonotypes were private to each patient, although approximately 25% of the main leukemic clonotypes were found at low frequency in the non-leukemic repertoires of other patients.

The healthy controls were over 30 blood donors, and the buffy coats of these donors were supplied by the Finnish Red Cross blood service. All TCR-sequenced material derived from peripheral blood: patient blood samples and healthy donor buffy coats. Peripheral blood mononuclear cells were isolated by Ficoll-Hypaque gradient centrifugation. CD4+ cells were magnetically purified from the buffy coats of healthy controls. Genomic DNA was extracted using the Gentra Puregene Cell and Tissue kit, and a Qubit 2.0 fluorometer was used to quantify it. TCRbeta rearrangements were sequenced from genomic DNA using the immunoSEQ assay at survey resolution. On the authors' methods: In the TCR sequencing data, the lowest productive clonotype frequency that could be detected was 2.59 x 10-5. Only productive TCRbeta rearrangements, defined as complete and in-frame sequences, were included in the analyses. Clonality for each sample was calculated as Simpson clonality in the immunoSEQ Analyzer version 3.0. Clones were categorized by frequency as very rare, small, medium, large (1-20%) or hyperexpanded (>20%). Generation probabilities were estimated with OLGA 1.2.3, V-gene circos plots were made with VDJtools, specificities were looked up in VDJdb, and CDR3 motifs were identified with GLIPH. Held by TCRdb, this immuneACCESS table contains in-frame sequences only and omits some clones. Under half of the omission traces to an unresolved V gene where checked; the cause of the rest is unknown. V and J calls and clone size follow that table, whereas D and trimming were derived from the DNA. Within this sample are under 35,000 clones, with approximately 80% of them counted one time only. The ten largest make up around 2.6% of the sample.

The sequence derives from a human donor in good health. The source material was CD4+ T cells from blood buffy coats.

The CDR3 region has the sequence CASSSRTSGGFVQNTEAFF. At the DNA level, the sequence is TGTGCCAGCAGCTCTAGGACATCAGGGGGCTTCGTCCAGAACACTGAAGCTTTCTTT. The chain employs TRBV11-2 and TRBJ1-1; TRBD1 lines up with 8 middle nucleotides. Reading from cysteine to phenylalanine, the CDR3 counts 19 amino acids. Just the 57-base CDR3 DNA is kept, in frame starting at base 1. Relative to germline, V is missing 4 bases and J is missing 1 base, with 17 bases of the junction outside any gene match. The germline V gene yields SGHAT for CDR1 and FQNNGV for CDR2.